The 14 T cell receptor beta chains reported below all come from one sample, sequenced in a study of blood T cell repertoires in COVID-19. TCRdb keeps only in-frame clones here, not all; method: immunoSEQ multiplex PCR. The repertoire holds more than 200,000 clones, about 88% seen once, with roughly 1.6% in the top ten. The material sequenced was PBMCs or T cells enriched from blood (not recorded which). The origin of the receptors is a woman between 50 and 59 years old who had recovered from COVID-19.

The chain joins TRBV29-1 to TRBJ2-7; the match to TRBD1 covers 10 bases. The germline CDR1 and CDR2 sequences are SQVTM and ANQGSEA. With V trimmed by 0 bases and J by 4 bases, 12 bases remained unmatched. The length of the CDR3 is 17 residues. CDR3 loop: CSVEDPKTGTGVYEQYF. In DNA form, the CDR3 reads TGCAGCGTTGAAGATCCAAAAACCGGGACAGGGGTGTACGAGCAGTACTTC.

This clone was observed a single time. The chain has TRBV9 and TRBJ2-1, with 13 nucleotides matching TRBD2. Germline V gene lookup returns CDR1 SGDLS and CDR2 YYNGEE. The CDR3 has 16 residues. V lost 3 bases and J lost 9; bases outside the gene matches: 9. As DNA, the CDR3 is TGTGCCAGCAGCGCAGGGACTAGCGGGATTATCATTGAGCAGTTCTTC. It yields the protein CASSAGTSGIIIEQFF.

This chain joins TRBV18 and TRBJ1-5; 11 bases are shared with TRBD1. V trimming: 5 bases; J trimming: 2 bases; junction bases outside the gene matches: 8. Germline CDR1 reads KGHSH; CDR2 reads LQKENI. The CDR3 totals 17 residues. CDR3 protein: CASSLDPGQGGNQPQHF. The CDR3 bases are TGTGCCAGCTCATTAGATCCGGGACAGGGGGGCAATCAGCCCCAGCATTTT.

The chain links TRBV11-3 to TRBJ2-2; 9 nucleotides match TRBD2. The CDR3 contains 17 residues. Germline CDR1 is SGHNT and CDR2 is YENEEA. Trimming at V came to 1 base and at J to 6 bases, leaving 9 bases not matched to a gene. CDR3 DNA: TGTGCCAGCAGCTTAGTGGAGGCGGGAGGGCCTCCCGGGGAGCTGTTTTTT. It encodes CASSLVEAGGPPGELFF.

The V gene is TRBV10-3, the J gene TRBJ1-3; a weak D match, TRBD1 (5 bases). Per the germline V gene, CDR1 is ENHRY and CDR2 is SYGVKD. The CDR3 spans 14 residues. V lost 10 bases and J lost 1, with 14 bases in between. The CDR3 loop reads CATARSGSGNTIYF. Written as DNA, the CDR3 is TGTGCCACGGCCAGATCAGGGTCTGGAAACACCATATATTTT.

This clone has a handful of counts. The chain couples TRBV25-1 to TRBJ1-6, with D possibly TRBD1 on 6 matching bases. The V gene's germline CDR1 is MGHDK and CDR2 SYGVNS. V was clipped by 5 bases and J by 9 bases, with 23 bases between them. This CDR3 comprises 17 residues. Written as DNA, the CDR3 is TGTGCCAGCAGTCAACACGTAAGAGGGGGATGGATTTCACCCCTCCACTTT. Translation: CASSQHVRGGWISPLHF.

V gene TRBV2 combines with J gene TRBJ2-5, with 8 bases matching TRBD1. Germline V gives CDR1 SNHLY, CDR2 FYNNEI. J gave up 3 bases and V 5 bases, and 5 bases lay outside the gene matches. This CDR3 has 14 amino acids. CDR3 sequence (DNA): TGTGCCAGCAGTTCTGGGACAGGCAAAGAGACCCAGTACTTC. This gives the protein CASSSGTGKETQYF.

The genes are TRBV15 and TRBJ1-3; no clear D. This CDR3 spans 14 amino acids. Trimming pared 6 bases from V and 2 bases from J, leaving 11 bases between. Germline V gene lookup returns CDR1 LNHNV and CDR2 YYDKDF (reference sequence). The CDR3, as DNA: TGTGCCACCAGGACGGGAGGGACTGGAAACACCATATATTTT. Translation: CATRTGGTGNTIYF.

The gene calls are TRBV7-8 and TRBJ2-6, with a weak D call TRBD2 (6 bases). V shed 0 bases and J shed 4 bases, with 10 bases lying between them. Germline V gene data show CDR1 as SGHVS and CDR2 as FQNEAQ. The CDR3 has 16 amino acids. The CDR3 coding sequence is TGTGCCAGCAGCTTAGCGGCGGGGTCCGGGGCCAACGTCCTGACTTTC. It translates to CASSLAAGSGANVLTF. The whole variable domain, remainder taken from reference TRBV7-8 and TRBJ2-6, is GAGVSQSPRYKVAKRGQDVALRCDPISGHVSLFWYQQALGQGPEFLTYFQNEAQLDKSGLPSDRFFAERPEGSVSTLKIQRTQQEDSAVYLCASSLAAGSGANVLTFGAGSRLTVL.

The chain couples TRBV27 to TRBJ2-1; 7 bases line up with TRBD2. The V gene end was trimmed by 7 bases and the J gene end by 4 bases; junction bases not matched to a gene: 10. Germline lookup yields CDR1 MNHEY and CDR2 SMNVEV (reference sequence). The CDR3 runs to 15 residues. The CDR3 loop is CASTSGTYNYNEQFF. CDR3 in DNA: TGTGCCAGCACTAGCGGAACATATAATTACAATGAGCAGTTCTTC.

The chain couples TRBV6-5 to TRBJ1-2; 10 bases align to TRBD1. V shed 6 bases and J 8 bases; nucleotides not matched to a gene: 12. The CDR3 covers 15 residues. CDR1 MNHEY and CDR2 SVGAGI come from the germline V gene. CDR3 protein: CASSWGQGSSEGYTF. The CDR3 nucleotides read TGTGCCAGCAGCTGGGGACAGGGGAGTAGTGAAGGCTACACCTTC.

This chain connects TRBV5-4 to TRBJ2-3; 8 bases agree with TRBD2. CDR1 and CDR2 (germline): SGHNT, YYREEE (reference sequence). This CDR3 spans 14 amino acids. V dropped 5 bases and J dropped 8; count of bases not matched to a gene: 10. The CDR3 coding sequence is TGTGCCAGCAGGTCGGGACTAGTAAGTGTTACGCAGTATTTT. Its translation is CASRSGLVSVTQYF.

This chain links TRBV5-4 with TRBJ1-2, with no clear D. The CDR3 runs to 14 residues. V dropped 0 bases and J dropped 0 bases, with 6 bases sitting between them. CDR1 is SGHNT and CDR2 is YYREEE in the germline V gene (reference sequence). The CDR3 DNA reads as TGTGCCAGCAGCTTGGTCGAGTCTAACTATGGCTACACCTTC. Translation: CASSLVESNYGYTF.

The DNA for the CDR3 is TGTGCCACAAGGGGGCTAGCGGGAGTAGCCGGGGAGCTGTTTTTT. Amino acid sequence: CATRGLAGVAGELFF. The chain is built from TRBV19 and TRBJ2-2; 10 nucleotides agree with TRBD2. The CDR3 runs 15 residues. CDR1 and CDR2 from the germline V gene are LNHDA and SQIVND (reference sequence). V lost 10 bases and J lost 6; bases outside the gene matches: 11. Together with reference TRBV19 and TRBJ2-2, the CDR3 gives the full variable domain: DGGITQSPKYLFRKEGQNVTLSCEQNLNHDAMYWYRQDPGQGLRLIYYSQIVNDFQKGDIAEGYSVSREKKESFPLTVTSAQKNPTAFYLCATRGLAGVAGELFFGEGSRLTVL.